This T cell receptor beta chain was identified in a study of shared clonotypes between healthy human individuals. Overall study: Per-donor plates numbered three CD4 naive, three CD4 memory, two CD8 naive and one CD8 memory. Study-wide results and caveats: Clonotypes shared by all four sorted-subset donors had higher generation probabilities than non-shared clonotypes.

Generated by immunoSEQ multiplex PCR, the TCRdb table keeps only in-frame clones and is missing some. The sample includes approximately 1.4 million clones, roughly 98% of them seen just once. Healthy adults negative for HIV, lacking recent acute infections or vaccinations, served as donors. It was into CD45RA+ naive and CD45RA-negative memory subsets that the CD4+ cells were split. Details on this clone: The target antigen is unknown.

The receptor was isolated from a man aged 25 to 40 in good health. Sequences were obtained from naive CD4+ T cells sorted from blood. Stated subset: CD45RA+ positively selected.

CDR3 residues: CASSFTGTTNTEAFF. The DNA for the CDR3 is TGTGCCAGCAGCTTTACCGGGACAACGAACACTGAAGCTTTCTTT. The chain has TRBV11-2 and TRBJ1-1; TRBD1 might be the D (6 bases). CDR3 length: 15 residues. Germline V gene data show CDR1 as SGHAT and CDR2 as FQNNGV. Trimming took off 3 bases at V and 1 base at J, with 12 bases between the two ends.